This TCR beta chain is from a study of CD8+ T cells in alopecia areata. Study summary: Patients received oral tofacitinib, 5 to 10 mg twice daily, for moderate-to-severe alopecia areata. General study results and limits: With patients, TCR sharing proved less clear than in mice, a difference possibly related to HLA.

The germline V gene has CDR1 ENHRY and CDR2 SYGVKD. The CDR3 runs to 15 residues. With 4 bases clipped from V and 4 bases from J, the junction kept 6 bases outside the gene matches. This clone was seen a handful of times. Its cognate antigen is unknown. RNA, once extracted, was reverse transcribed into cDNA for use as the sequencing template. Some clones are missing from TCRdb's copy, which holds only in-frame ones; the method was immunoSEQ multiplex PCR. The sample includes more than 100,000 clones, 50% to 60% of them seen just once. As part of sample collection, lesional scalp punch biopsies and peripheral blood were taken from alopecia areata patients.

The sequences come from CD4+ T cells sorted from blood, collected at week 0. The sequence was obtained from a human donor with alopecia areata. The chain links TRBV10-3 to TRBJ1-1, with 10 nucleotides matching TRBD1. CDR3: CAISGQGALATEAFF. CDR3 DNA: TGTGCCATCAGTGGACAGGGGGCGTTGGCCACTGAAGCTTTCTTT.